The 28 T cell receptor beta chains below were found in one sample sequenced in a study of T cells in women clearing cervical HPV infection. Sequenced by immunoSEQ multiplex PCR; TCRdb stores in-frame clones only, minus some. The listing records about 23,000 clones. The sequencing input was blood buffy coat. The receptors stem from a woman between 18 and 70 years old with a cervical HPV16 infection that either progressed to CIN3+ or cleared (not recorded which).

Notes on this clone: The read is 3 residues too short to cover the CDR3 end, so that end is filled in from the germline J gene. The rearrangement links TRBV11-2 to TRBJ2-1; TRBD2 might be the D (5 bases). CDR1 and CDR2 (germline): SGHAT, FQNNGV. The CDR3 extends over 13 amino acids. V was cut by 1 base and J by 6 bases, with 7 bases left in between. Partial CDR3 DNA: TGTGCCAGCAGCTTAGGAGGGCCCAATGAG. Amino acid sequence: CASSLGGPNE. The whole CDR3 protein is CASSLGGPNEQFF.

Details on this clone: The read falls 3 residues short of the CDR3 end, and the missing part is taken from the germline J gene. The chain joins TRBV11-2 to TRBJ1-4; weak D call: TRBD1 (5 bases). Trimming removed 5 bases from V and 5 bases from J, with 12 bases in between. CDR1 and CDR2 (germline): SGHAT, FQNNGV. The CDR3 totals 14 residues. Incomplete CDR3 DNA: TGTGCCAGCAGCCTCGACAGAAACAATGAAAAA. Protein sequence: CASSLDRNNEK. The entire CDR3 protein reads CASSLDRNNEKLFF.

With regard to this clone: Read coverage stops 3 residues before the CDR3 terminus; the germline J gene supplies the remainder. This chain links TRBV19 with TRBJ1-3; D call uncertain. V was pared by 3 bases and J by 0 bases, with 6 bases between. CDR1 and CDR2 from the germline V gene are LNHDA and SQIVND (reference sequence). The CDR3 runs to 14 residues. CDR3 DNA (partial): TGTGCCAGTAGTATCACCTACTCTGGAAACACC. As protein: CASSITYSGNT. The full CDR3 protein is CASSITYSGNTIYF.

Points on this clone: The observed sequence ends 3 residues before the CDR3 terminus, with the missing tail filled in from the germline J gene. The V gene is TRBV29-1, the J gene TRBJ1-3; D not resolved. Germline CDR1 reads SQVTM; CDR2 reads ANQGSEA. V was trimmed by 7 bases and J by 1 base, leaving 5 bases between them. The length of the CDR3 is 11 residues. CDR3: CSGTSGNTIYF. The part of the CDR3 DNA that was read is TGCAGCGGGACTTCTGGAAACACC. The full variable domain, in which reference TRBV29-1 and TRBJ1-3 provide the parts outside the CDR3, is SAVISQKPSRDICQRGTSLTIQCQVDSQVTMMFWYRQQPGQSLTLIATANQGSEATYESGFVIDKFPISRPNLTFSTLTVSNMSPEDSSIYLCSGTSGNTIYFGEGSWLTVV.

With regard to this clone: The read falls 3 residues short of the CDR3 end, and the missing part is taken from the germline J gene. V and J are TRBV19 and TRBJ2-1, with 10 bases matching TRBD2. CDR3 length: 19 residues. Unmatched junction bases numbered 16, after V lost 4 bases and J lost 4 bases. CDR1 and CDR2 from the germline V gene are LNHDA and SQIVND (reference sequence). The CDR3: CASSRTSQLAGLQYNEQFF. The sequenced CDR3 bases are TGTGCCAGTAGTAGAACAAGCCAACTAGCGGGACTTCAATACAATGAG.

As concerns this clone: The read is 3 residues too short to cover the CDR3 end, so that end is filled in from the germline J gene. The chain uses TRBV20-1 and TRBJ2-3; 10 nucleotides line up with TRBD1. V dropped 5 bases and J dropped 2; count of bases not matched to a gene: 16. Germline V CDR1 and CDR2: DFQATT, SNEGSKA (reference sequence). The CDR3 consists of 18 residues. The CDR3 loop is CSAGGEVTGGKHTDTQYF. The sequenced CDR3 bases are TGCAGTGCTGGAGGGGAGGTGACAGGGGGCAAGCACACAGATACG.

Points on this clone: The CDR3 extends 3 residues past the end of the read, so its final part is completed from the germline J gene. This chain connects TRBV5-4 to TRBJ2-3; D gene unclear. Trimming shortened V by 0 bases and J by 1 base, and 6 bases separated the two germline ends. The germline gives CDR1 SGHNT, CDR2 YYREEE (reference sequence). The CDR3 has 14 amino acids. The covered CDR3 bases are TGTGCCAGCAGCTTGGAGCAGGGCACAGATACG. Amino acid sequence: CASSLEQGTDT. The complete CDR3 protein is CASSLEQGTDTQYF.

Comment on this clone: The CDR3 extends 3 residues past the end of the read, so its final part is completed from the germline J gene. The V gene is TRBV20-1, the J gene TRBJ2-1; D remains unclear. The CDR3 covers 13 residues. Trimming removed 5 bases from V and 5 bases from J, with 13 bases in between. Germline V CDR1 and CDR2: DFQATT, SNEGSKA (reference sequence). CDR3 loop: CSAAITQNNEQFF. CDR3 DNA (partial): TGCAGTGCTGCTATAACCCAAAACAATGAG.

Note on this clone: The observed sequence ends 3 residues before the CDR3 terminus, with the missing tail filled in from the germline J gene. V usage is TRBV2 and J usage is TRBJ1-5; D uncertain. CDR1 and CDR2 from the germline V gene are SNHLY and FYNNEI. There are 15 residues in the CDR3. The V end was cut by 9 bases, the J end by 2 bases, with 17 bases between. CDR3 DNA, as far as it was read: TGTGCCAGTAGGAGGGCCTCTGGTGGCAATCAGCCC. Translation: CASRRASGGNQP. The entire CDR3 protein is CASRRASGGNQPQHF.

Notes on this clone: The CDR3 end lies 3 residues beyond the end of the read and is filled in from the germline J gene. The V call is TRBV25-1, the J call TRBJ2-7, with a possible D match to TRBD2 (6 bases). The CDR3 is 15 amino acids. Germline loops: CDR1 MGHDK, CDR2 SYGVNS. Trimming shortened V by 4 bases and J by 2 bases, and 15 bases separated the two germline ends. The sequenced CDR3 bases are TGTGCCAGCAGTGGACGGGCTAGCGAAACCTACGAG. Amino acids: CASSGRASETYE. The CDR3 reads in full as CASSGRASETYEQYF.

Worth noting for this clone: From the germline J gene comes the end of the CDR3, since the read stops 3 residues before it. V usage is TRBV5-6 and J usage is TRBJ1-6, with D hard to call. The V end was cut by 2 bases, the J end by 9 bases, with 6 bases between. Germline CDR1 SGHDT, CDR2 YYEEEE. The CDR3 covers 12 residues. CDR3: CASSFTGSPLHF. CDR3 bases read: TGTGCCAGCAGCTTCACTGGTTCACCC.

Comment on this clone: The CDR3 extends 3 residues past the end of the read, so its final part is completed from the germline J gene. The genes are TRBV7-9 and TRBJ1-2, with 7 bases lining up with TRBD1. V dropped 5 bases and J dropped 2; count of bases not matched to a gene: 8. CDR3 length: 15 amino acids. CDR1 and CDR2 from the germline V gene are SEHNR and FQNEAQ (reference sequence). The CDR3 bases that were read are TGTGCCAGCAGCCGACAGGGTCTACCCAACTATGGC. Translated, it gives CASSRQGLPNYG. The full CDR3 reads CASSRQGLPNYGYTF. Complete variable domain (other parts from reference TRBV7-9 and TRBJ1-2): DTGVSQNPRHKITKRGQNVTFRCDPISEHNRLYWYRQTLGQGPEFLTYFQNEAQLEKSRLLSDRFSAERPKGSFSTLEIQRTEQGDSAMYLCASSRQGLPNYGYTFGSGTRLTVV.

Points on this clone: The CDR3 end falls 3 residues outside the read, so it is completed with the germline J gene. This chain links TRBV2 with TRBJ1-5; TRBD1 matches at 9 bases. This CDR3 region has 17 residues. V shed 7 bases and J 0 bases; nucleotides not matched to a gene: 10. Germline CDR1 and CDR2: SNHLY and FYNNEI. CDR3 loop: CASKGQGLGGSNQPQHF. CDR3 DNA, as far as it was read: TGTGCCAGCAAGGGACAGGGATTAGGTGGTAGCAATCAGCCC.

A word on this clone: The read ends 3 residues shy of where the CDR3 ends; the end is completed using the germline J gene. V gene TRBV28 combines with J gene TRBJ1-6, with D hard to call. This CDR3 contains 15 residues. Trimming left V 5 bases short and J 7 bases short, with 15 bases between. Germline V gives CDR1 MDHEN, CDR2 SYDVKM. The CDR3 sequence: CASSPQGRFNSPLHF. The sequenced CDR3 bases are TGTGCCAGCAGTCCACAAGGCAGGTTCAATTCACCC.

Comment on this clone: The read terminates 3 residues before the CDR3 end, so the remaining end is supplied by the germline J gene. The chain combines TRBV10-3 with TRBJ2-3; TRBD2 aligns across 7 bases. V shed 7 bases, J shed 7 bases, and the junction held 14 bases outside the gene matches. This CDR3 contains 15 residues. Germline V gene lookup returns CDR1 ENHRY and CDR2 SYGVKD. This CDR3 reads CAITNSGTNRNTQYF. Partial CDR3 DNA: TGTGCCATCACTAACTCCGGGACTAACAGAAATACG.

As concerns this clone: The CDR3 end is not reached by the read, which stops 3 residues before it; the germline J gene fills it in. The chain carries TRBV2 and TRBJ2-2, with TRBD2 identical over 9 bases. The CDR3 totals 14 residues. CDR1 SNHLY and CDR2 FYNNEI come from the germline V gene. With V trimmed by 8 bases and J by 7 bases, 8 bases remained unmatched. CDR3 DNA (partial): TGTGCCAGCTGCTTAGCGGGGGCTCGCGGGGAG. Amino acid sequence: CASCLAGARGE. The CDR3, in full, reads CASCLAGARGELFF. Variable domain in full (rest from reference TRBV2 and TRBJ2-2): EPEVTQTPSHQVTQMGQEVILRCVPISNHLYFYWYRQILGQKVEFLVSFYNNEISEKSEIFDDQFSVERPDGSNFTLKIRSTKLEDSAMYFCASCLAGARGELFFGEGSRLTVL.

With regard to this clone: The read terminates 3 residues ahead of where the CDR3 ends, so the germline J gene completes it. This rearrangement joins TRBV5-1 to TRBJ1-4; 8 nucleotides align to TRBD1. J gave up 7 bases and V 0 bases, and 11 bases lay outside the gene matches. CDR1 SGHRS and CDR2 YFSETQ come from the germline V gene. The CDR3 spans 17 residues. Here the CDR3 reads CASSLGPGGSGGEKLFF. The DNA read from the CDR3 is TGCGCCAGCAGCTTGGGGCCAGGGGGCAGTGGAGGTGAAAAA.

The CDR3: CASSEHGGEVKQPQHF. CDR3 DNA (partial): TGTGCCAGCAGTGAACATGGGGGGGAGGTCAAGCAGCCC. The V call is TRBV6-1, the J call TRBJ1-5, with D tentatively TRBD1 (5 bases). From the germline J gene comes the end of the CDR3, since the read stops 3 residues before it. The germline V gene has CDR1 MNHNS and CDR2 SASEGT. This CDR3 has 16 amino acids. Trimming removed 2 bases from V and 7 bases from J, with 18 bases in between.

Points on this clone: The read terminates 3 residues ahead of where the CDR3 ends, so the germline J gene completes it. The V call is TRBV11-3, the J call TRBJ2-7, with 10 bases fitting TRBD1. The ends lost 5 bases at V and 4 bases at J; junction bases unmatched: 8. This CDR3 contains 15 residues. CDR1 and CDR2 (germline): SGHNT, YENEEA. CDR3 DNA, as far as it was read: TGTGCCAGCAGCCCTAGGACAGGGGGAGGATACGAG. It codes for CASSPRTGGGYE. The full CDR3 sequence reads CASSPRTGGGYEQYF.

Remarks on this clone: The read falls 3 residues short of the CDR3 end, and the missing part is taken from the germline J gene. This rearrangement joins TRBV5-4 to TRBJ1-1, with D possibly being TRBD1 (5 bases). V shed 0 bases and J shed 0 bases, with 9 bases lying between them. Per germline, CDR1 SGHNT and CDR2 YYREEE (reference sequence). This CDR3 region has 15 residues. This CDR3 reads CASSLALGVNTEAFF. CDR3 bases read: TGTGCCAGCAGCTTGGCTTTAGGGGTGAACACTGAA.

CDR3 in amino acids: CSARGFGGAYNEQFF. The sequenced part of the CDR3 DNA is TGCAGTGCTAGAGGTTTCGGGGGAGCCTACAATGAG. The V gene is TRBV20-1, the J gene TRBJ2-1; TRBD2 might be the D (6 bases). The read is 3 residues too short to cover the CDR3 end, so that end is filled in from the germline J gene. Germline lookup yields CDR1 DFQATT and CDR2 SNEGSKA (reference sequence). Trimming removed 1 base at V and 2 bases at J, with 12 bases between. This CDR3 has 15 residues.

With respect to this clone: The DNA ends 3 residues before the CDR3 does, and the rest of the CDR3 is filled in from the germline J gene. The genes are TRBV4-1 and TRBJ2-5, with TRBD2 identical over 8 bases. After removal of 0 bases from V and 5 bases from J, the junction contained 5 bases not matched to a gene. This CDR3 contains 15 residues. The germline V gene encodes CDR1 MGHRA and CDR2 YSYEKL. The covered CDR3 bases are TGCGCCAGCAGCCAAGATCAGACTAGCGTGGAGACC. The encoded protein is CASSQDQTSVET. In full, the CDR3 is CASSQDQTSVETQYF.

A remark on this clone: The read terminates 3 residues before the CDR3 end, so the remaining end is supplied by the germline J gene. The rearrangement links TRBV7-2 to TRBJ2-2; perhaps TRBD2 as D (5 bases). The CDR3 spans 15 residues. CDR1 SGHTA and CDR2 FQGNSA come from the germline V gene. Partial CDR3 DNA: TGTGCCAGCAGCTTAGGACGGCAGGCGGGTGAAAAG. As protein: CASSLGRQAGEK. The complete CDR3 protein is CASSLGRQAGEKLFF. The whole variable domain, filled in from reference TRBV7-2 and TRBJ2-2, reads GAGVSQSPSNKVTEKGKDVELRCDPISGHTALYWYRQSLGQGLEFLIYFQGNSAPDKSGLPSDRFSAERTGGSVSTLTIQRTQQEDSAVYLCASSLGRQAGEKLFFGEGSRLTVL.

Worth noting for this clone: Sequencing ends 3 residues short of the CDR3 end; the germline J gene provides the rest. J is TRBJ2-2 and V is TRBV30, with D tentatively TRBD2 (6 bases). CDR1 GTSNPN and CDR2 SVGIG come from the germline V gene (reference sequence). This CDR3 has 17 amino acids. V gave up 0 bases and J gave up 4 bases, with 18 bases separating them. This CDR3 reads CAWSVSVGGPFTGELFF. The part of the CDR3 DNA that was read is TGTGCCTGGAGTGTTTCTGTCGGGGGTCCTTTCACCGGGGAG.

About this clone itself: The read falls 3 residues short of the CDR3 end, and the missing part is taken from the germline J gene. The chain couples TRBV11-3 to TRBJ2-7, with 8 bases that match TRBD1. From germline, CDR1 is SGHNT and CDR2 YENEEA. J lost 3 bases, V lost 5 bases, and 9 bases had no gene match. The CDR3 covers 15 residues. CDR3 amino acids: CASSTPGQASYEQYF. Incomplete CDR3 DNA: TGTGCCAGCAGCACCCCGGGACAGGCAAGCTACGAG.

As to this clone: The read finishes 3 residues shy of the CDR3 end, and the germline J gene is used to complete it. V and J are TRBV14 and TRBJ1-3; D is unresolved. The CDR3 consists of 17 residues. The V end lost 2 bases, the J end lost 0 bases, and 14 bases lay between the germline ends. Germline V gives CDR1 SGHDN, CDR2 FVKESK. The CDR3 DNA, read in part, is TGTGCCAGCAGCCAAAGTCCTGGCTCTAGCTCTGGAAACACC. It specifies CASSQSPGSSSGNT. The full CDR3 protein reads CASSQSPGSSSGNTIYF.

A word on this clone: The read falls 3 residues short of the CDR3 end, and the missing part is taken from the germline J gene. V and J are TRBV20-1 and TRBJ2-7; 7 nucleotides align to TRBD2. Unmatched junction bases numbered 4, after V lost 3 bases and J lost 2 bases. The CDR3 is 13 amino acids. Germline-derived CDR1 and CDR2 are DFQATT and SNEGSKA (reference sequence). This CDR3 is CSASSGTTYEQYF. The part of the CDR3 DNA that was read is TGCAGTGCTAGCAGCGGGACGACCTACGAG.

The CDR3: CASKLGVDNYGYTF. The sequenced CDR3 bases are TGCGCCAGCAAGCTTGGTGTCGATAACTATGGC. The chain joins TRBV5-1 to TRBJ1-2; D unclear. Read coverage stops 3 residues before the CDR3 terminus; the germline J gene supplies the remainder. Per germline, CDR1 SGHRS and CDR2 YFSETQ. The CDR3 totals 14 residues. V was trimmed by 6 bases and J by 1 base, leaving 13 bases between them.